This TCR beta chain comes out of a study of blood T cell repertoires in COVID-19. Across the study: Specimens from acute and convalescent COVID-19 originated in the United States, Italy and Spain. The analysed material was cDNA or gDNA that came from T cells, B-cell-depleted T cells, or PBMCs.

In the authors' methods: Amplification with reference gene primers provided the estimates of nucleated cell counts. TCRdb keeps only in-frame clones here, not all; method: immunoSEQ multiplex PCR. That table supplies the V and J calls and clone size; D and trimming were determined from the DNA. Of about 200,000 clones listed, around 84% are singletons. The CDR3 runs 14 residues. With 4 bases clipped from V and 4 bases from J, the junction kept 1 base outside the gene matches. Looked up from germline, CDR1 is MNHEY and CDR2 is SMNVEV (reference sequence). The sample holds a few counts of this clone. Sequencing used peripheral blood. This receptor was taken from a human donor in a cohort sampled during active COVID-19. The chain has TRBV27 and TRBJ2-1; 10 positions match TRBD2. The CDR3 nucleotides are TGTGCCAGCAGTTGGACTAGCGGTTACAATGAGCAGTTCTTC. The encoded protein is CASSWTSGYNEQFF.